This passage covers 21 T cell receptor beta chains from one sample sequenced in a study of blood T cell repertoires in COVID-19. Profiling relied on immunoSEQ multiplex PCR, and the TCRdb table lists in-frame clones only, not all of them. The sample consists of about 400,000 clones, over 75% of them appearing once. The sample comprised PBMCs or T cells enriched from blood (not recorded which). The source of these receptors is a woman aged 40 to 49 with acute COVID-19.

In DNA form, the CDR3 reads TGTGCCACCAGCAGAGTAAGGTTATTAGCGGGGGAATCCACAGATACGCAGTATTTT. This sequence encodes CATSRVRLLAGESTDTQYF. The chain uses TRBV15 and TRBJ2-3; 9 positions agree with TRBD2. Germline values: CDR1 LNHNV, CDR2 YYDKDF (reference sequence). This CDR3 contains 19 residues. Unmatched junction bases numbered 13, after V lost 1 base and J lost 2 bases. The variable domain in full, completed from reference TRBV15 and TRBJ2-3, reads DAMVIQNPRYQVTQFGKPVTLSCSQTLNHNVMYWYQQKSSQAPKLLFHYYDKDFNNEADTPDNFQSRRPNTSFCFLDIRSPGLGDTAMYLCATSRVRLLAGESTDTQYFGPGTRLTVL.

This chain links TRBV11-3 with TRBJ2-7, with D perhaps matching TRBD1 (6 bases). The V end lost 5 bases, the J end lost 4 bases, and 18 bases lay between the germline ends. CDR3 length: 15 amino acids. From germline, CDR1 is SGHNT and CDR2 YENEEA. The DNA of the CDR3 is TGTGCCAGCAGCATAGCCTGGGGCAGGGGTTACGAGCAGTACTTC. Its translation is CASSIAWGRGYEQYF.

J is TRBJ2-3 and V is TRBV7-2; 13 bases line up with TRBD2. Germline assignment: CDR1 SGHTA and CDR2 FQGNSA. After removal of 5 bases from V and 5 bases from J, the junction contained 4 bases not matched to a gene. The CDR3 is made up of 15 amino acids. The CDR3 region has the DNA TGTGCCAGCAGCCCTACTAGCGGGGGGGTAGATACGCAGTATTTT. Translation: CASSPTSGGVDTQYF.

The chain couples TRBV4-1 to TRBJ2-2, with 8 bases that match TRBD2. The CDR3 contains 15 residues. Per the germline V gene, CDR1 is MGHRA and CDR2 is YSYEKL. V trimming: 6 bases; J trimming: 1 base; junction bases outside the gene matches: 4. CDR3 bases: TGCGCCAGCAGTCGGGCGGGAGGGAACACCGGGGAGCTGTTTTTT. Encoded protein: CASSRAGGNTGELFF.

The CDR3 sequence: CASSPGGNTIYF. The CDR3 bases are TGTGCCAGCAGTCCAGGGGGAAACACCATATATTTT. The gene calls are TRBV2 and TRBJ1-3; D is possibly TRBD1 (5 bases). This CDR3 has 12 amino acids. Trimming took off 5 bases at V and 4 bases at J, with 6 bases between the two ends. The germline gives CDR1 SNHLY, CDR2 FYNNEI. Drawing the rest from reference TRBV2 and TRBJ1-3, the complete variable domain is EPEVTQTPSHQVTQMGQEVILRCVPISNHLYFYWYRQILGQKVEFLVSFYNNEISEKSEIFDDQFSVERPDGSNFTLKIRSTKLEDSAMYFCASSPGGNTIYFGEGSWLTVV.

This chain uses TRBV3-1 (or the pseudogene TRBV3-2) with TRBJ2-5, with 8 bases that match TRBD2. The J segment lost 5 bases and the V segment lost 4 bases, leaving 15 bases of the junction unmatched. Germline CDR1 and CDR2: LGHDT and YNNKEL (reference sequence). The CDR3 contains 17 residues. The CDR3 sequence: CASSLYDSGDPRETQYF. For the CDR3, the DNA is TGTGCCAGCAGCCTTTACGATAGCGGGGACCCCCGGGAGACCCAGTACTTC.

This clone was seen many times. This rearrangement joins TRBV4-1 to TRBJ1-4, with no clear D. Germline CDR1 reads MGHRA; CDR2 reads YSYEKL. The CDR3 has 17 amino acids. V shed 1 base and J shed 3 bases, with 15 bases lying between them. This chain's CDR3 is CASSQVDMGLANEKLFF. DNA of the CDR3: TGCGCCAGCAGCCAAGTTGACATGGGTCTGGCTAATGAAAAACTGTTTTTT.

The chain combines TRBV5-1 with TRBJ2-7; TRBD2 is a possible D gene (5 bases). V was trimmed by 4 bases and J by 5 bases, leaving 19 bases between them. The CDR3 extends over 15 amino acids. Germline loops: CDR1 SGHRS, CDR2 YFSETQ. The CDR3 spells CASSTSSGVGNEQYF. The CDR3, as DNA: TGCGCCAGCAGCACCTCGTCCGGGGTCGGGAACGAGCAGTACTTC.

The genes are TRBV18 and TRBJ1-2, with TRBD1 as a possible D gene (5 bases). Germline V gene sequence: CDR1 KGHSH, CDR2 LQKENI. Trimming removed 8 bases at V and 0 bases at J, with 19 bases between. The CDR3 consists of 16 residues. The CDR3, as DNA: TGTGCCAGCCAACCGCCAGGGCGGCCGGCTAACTATGGCTACACCTTC. It translates to CASQPPGRPANYGYTF.

The CDR3 protein is CASSLGEIMNTEAFF. In DNA, the CDR3 is TGTGCCAGCAGCTTAGGGGAGATCATGAACACTGAAGCTTTCTTT. The chain carries TRBV11-2 and TRBJ1-1; D uncertain. The CDR3 has 15 residues. Germline CDR1 is SGHAT and CDR2 is FQNNGV. Trimming cost V 1 base and J 0 bases, with 9 bases left between them.

This clone was observed a single time. The chain recombines TRBV3-1 (or the pseudogene TRBV3-2) with TRBJ2-3; tentative D call: TRBD2 (5 bases). The germline V gene encodes CDR1 LGHDT and CDR2 YNNKEL (reference sequence). The CDR3 sequence is 15 residues long. V was shortened by 1 base and J by 4 bases, with 12 bases between the two germline ends. CDR3 residues: CASSQVPSSADTQYF. CDR3 DNA: TGTGCCAGCAGCCAAGTCCCTAGCAGTGCAGATACGCAGTATTTT.

This chain joins TRBV30 and TRBJ2-5; 7 nucleotides align to TRBD2. After removal of 2 bases from V and 5 bases from J, the junction contained 11 bases not matched to a gene. The germline gives CDR1 GTSNPN, CDR2 SVGIG (reference sequence). The CDR3 is made up of 15 amino acids. CDR3 DNA sequence: TGTGCCTGGAGTTCGAGGACTAGTCGTGGTGAGACCCAGTACTTC. It specifies CAWSSRTSRGETQYF.

The genes are TRBV4-1 and TRBJ2-3; D is undetermined. Germline CDR1 is MGHRA and CDR2 is YSYEKL. CDR3 length: 15 amino acids. Trimming left V 3 bases short and J 3 bases short, with 13 bases between. The CDR3 region has the DNA TGCGCCAGCAGCCATATTGTTCTAGGTACAGATACGCAGTATTTT. This sequence encodes CASSHIVLGTDTQYF.

The genes are TRBV20-1 and TRBJ1-1; D is possibly TRBD1 (5 bases). Trimming removed 3 bases at V and 0 bases at J, with 14 bases between. CDR3 size: 15 residues. Germline CDR1 DFQATT, CDR2 SNEGSKA (reference sequence). As DNA, the CDR3 is TGCAGTGCTAGTCTCCAGGGAAGAATGAACACTGAAGCTTTCTTT. Translating gives CSASLQGRMNTEAFF.

This chain links TRBV14 with TRBJ2-7; D ambiguous. This CDR3 has 12 residues. Germline V gives CDR1 SGHDN, CDR2 FVKESK. V lost 3 bases and J lost 5, with 8 bases in between. CDR3 loop: CASSHSYNEQYF. In DNA, the CDR3 is TGTGCCAGCAGCCATAGTTATAACGAGCAGTACTTC.

CDR3 loop: CATSSSYNTGELFF. CDR3 sequence (DNA): TGTGCCACCAGCAGTTCCTATAACACCGGGGAGCTGTTTTTT. This chain connects TRBV15 to TRBJ2-2, with no clear D. Germline CDR1 and CDR2: LNHNV and YYDKDF (reference sequence). The V end was cut by 3 bases, the J end by 2 bases, with 7 bases between. The CDR3 loop spans 14 amino acids.

The gene calls are TRBV9 and TRBJ1-4; TRBD1 matches 10 bases. CDR1 is SGDLS and CDR2 is YYNGEE in the germline V gene. With V trimmed by 4 bases and J by 5 bases, 2 bases remained unmatched. The CDR3 is made up of 14 amino acids. CDR3 sequence: CASSRTGGNEKLFF. In DNA form, the CDR3 reads TGTGCCAGCAGCCGGACAGGGGGGAATGAAAAACTGTTTTTT.

V gene TRBV5-1 combines with J gene TRBJ2-7; TRBD2 aligns across 8 bases. With 5 bases clipped from V and 3 bases from J, the junction kept 7 bases outside the gene matches. CDR3 size: 14 residues. The germline CDR1 and CDR2 sequences are SGHRS and YFSETQ. This CDR3 reads CASRTGGSGYEQYF. CDR3 DNA: TGCGCCAGCAGGACGGGGGGGTCCGGCTACGAGCAGTACTTC.

The rearrangement links TRBV6-5 to TRBJ1-6, with TRBD1 matching over 7 bases. There are 16 residues in the CDR3. V lost 0 bases, J lost 4 bases, and 3 bases stayed unmatched. Germline assignment: CDR1 MNHEY and CDR2 SVGAGI. CDR3 in amino acids: CASSYSPGGYNSPLHF. CDR3 coding DNA: TGTGCCAGCAGTTACTCCCCAGGGGGATATAATTCACCCCTCCACTTT.

The V and J genes are TRBV29-1 and TRBJ1-3; D is unresolved. V shed 7 bases and J shed 2 bases, with 9 bases lying between them. The CDR3 has 12 amino acids. From germline, CDR1 is SQVTM and CDR2 ANQGSEA. The CDR3 DNA follows: TGCAGCGCAACGGGAACTGGAAACACCATATATTTT. Encoded protein: CSATGTGNTIYF.

In the case of this clone: The germline gene is not matched at one end of the junction; a read error may be the cause. The genes are TRBV6-5 and TRBJ1-3; 10 positions match TRBD1. The CDR3 extends over 11 amino acids. CDR1 and CDR2 (germline): MNHEY, SVGAGI. This CDR3 is CASSTGGFIWF. CDR3 coding DNA: TGTGCCAGCTCGACAGGGGGCTTTATTTGGTTT.